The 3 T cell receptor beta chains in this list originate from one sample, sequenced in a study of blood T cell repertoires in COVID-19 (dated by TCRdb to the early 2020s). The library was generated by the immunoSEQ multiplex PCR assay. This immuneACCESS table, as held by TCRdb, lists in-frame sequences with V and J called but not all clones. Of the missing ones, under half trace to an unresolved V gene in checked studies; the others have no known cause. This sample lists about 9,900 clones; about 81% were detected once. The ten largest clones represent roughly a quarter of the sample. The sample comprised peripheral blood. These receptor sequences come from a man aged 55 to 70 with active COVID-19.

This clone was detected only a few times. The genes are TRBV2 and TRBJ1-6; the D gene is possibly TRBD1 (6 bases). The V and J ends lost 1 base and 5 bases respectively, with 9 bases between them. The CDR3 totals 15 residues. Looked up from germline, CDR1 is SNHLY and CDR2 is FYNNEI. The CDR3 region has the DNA TGTGCCAGCAGTGAAGGACAGGCTAATAATTCACCCCTCCACTTT. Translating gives CASSEGQANNSPLHF.

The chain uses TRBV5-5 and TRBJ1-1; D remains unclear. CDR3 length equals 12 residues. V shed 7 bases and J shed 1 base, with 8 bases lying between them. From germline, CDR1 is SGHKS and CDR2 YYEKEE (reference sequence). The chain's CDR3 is CASGRGNTEAFF. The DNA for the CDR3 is TGTGCCAGCGGTCGAGGGAACACTGAAGCTTTCTTT. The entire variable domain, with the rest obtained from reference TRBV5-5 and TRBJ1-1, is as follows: DAGVTQSPTHLIKTRGQQVTLRCSPISGHKSVSWYQQVLGQGPQFIFQYYEKEERGRGNFPDRFSARQFPNYSSELNVNALLLGDSALYLCASGRGNTEAFFGQGTRLTVV.

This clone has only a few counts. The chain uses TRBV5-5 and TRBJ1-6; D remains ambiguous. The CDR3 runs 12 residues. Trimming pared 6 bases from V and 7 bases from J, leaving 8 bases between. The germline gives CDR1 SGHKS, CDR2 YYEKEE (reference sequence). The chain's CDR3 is CASNTINSPLHF. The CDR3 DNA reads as TGTGCCAGCAACACTATAAATTCACCCCTCCACTTT. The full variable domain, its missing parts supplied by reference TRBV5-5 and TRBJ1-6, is DAGVTQSPTHLIKTRGQQVTLRCSPISGHKSVSWYQQVLGQGPQFIFQYYEKEERGRGNFPDRFSARQFPNYSSELNVNALLLGDSALYLCASNTINSPLHFGNGTRLTVT.